A selection of T cell receptor beta chains follows, all from one sample in a study of beta chain features in type 1 diabetes. The data were produced by immunoSEQ multiplex PCR, yet TCRdb's version contains in-frame clones alone and is incomplete. The table has about 320,000 clones, about 15% seen once. The specimen sequenced was central memory CD4+ T cells from blood. These TCRs come from a man aged 25-45 years in good health. Both conserved end residues are part of each CDR3. D genes are given only for firm matches. Clone size is stated in some rows and not others, as once, few, many or a class when expanded.

D: NA; size: many; J: TRBJ2-7; V: TRBV5-6; CDR3: CASSPVSPPGYF; DNA: TGTGCCAGCAGCCCCGTGTCGCCTCCGGGGTACTTC
D: TRBD1; size: NA; J: TRBJ1-2; V: TRBV28; CDR3: CASILQGAAETYGYTF; DNA: TGTGCCAGCATCTTACAGGGGGCGGCTGAGACCTATGGCTACACCTTC
D: NA; size: NA; J: TRBJ1-5; V: TRBV7-2; CDR3: CASSSKGAGGNQPQHF; DNA: TGTGCCAGCAGCTCAAAAGGGGCAGGGGGCAATCAGCCCCAGCATTTT
D: NA; size: NA; J: TRBJ1-1; V: TRBV5-4; CDR3: CASSLRGLRAFF; DNA: TGTGCCAGCAGCTTGCGAGGGCTCCGAGCTTTCTTT
D: NA; size: few; J: TRBJ1-2; V: TRBV9; CDR3: CASSVAYGYYGYTF; DNA: TGTGCCAGCAGCGTAGCGTACGGATACTATGGCTACACCTTC
D: NA; size: few; J: TRBJ2-1; V: TRBV2; CDR3: CASRASALDEQFF; DNA: TGTGCCAGCAGGGCTAGTGCGCTGGATGAGCAGTTCTTC
D: NA; size: few; J: TRBJ1-1; V: TRBV18; CDR3: CASSIAGDTEAFF; DNA: TGTGCCAGCAGTATAGCAGGGGATACTGAAGCTTTCTTT
D: NA; size: NA; J: TRBJ2-2; V: TRBV19; CDR3: CASGQGRNTGELFF; DNA: TGTGCCAGTGGCCAGGGGCGAAACACCGGGGAGCTGTTTTTT
D: TRBD2; size: few; J: TRBJ2-1; V: TRBV7-2; CDR3: CASTDPGLSSYNEQFF; DNA: TGTGCCAGCACTGATCCGGGACTATCATCCTACAATGAGCAGTTCTTC
D: TRBD1; size: few; J: TRBJ2-1; V: TRBV5-1; CDR3: CASSVPGQDNEQFF; DNA: TGCGCCAGCAGCGTTCCGGGACAGGACAATGAGCAGTTCTTC
D: NA; size: few; J: TRBJ1-6; V: TRBV4-1; CDR3: CASSQGLSTTFNSPLHF; DNA: TGCGCCAGCAGCCAAGGACTAAGCACAACCTTTAATTCACCCCTCCACTTT
D: NA; size: few; J: TRBJ2-3; V: TRBV30; CDR3: CAWRGGNTDTQYF; DNA: TGTGCCTGGAGAGGTGGGAACACAGATACGCAGTATTTT
D: NA; size: few; J: TRBJ2-3; V: TRBV29-1; CDR3: CSVDPSYPDTQYF; DNA: TGCAGCGTTGATCCTAGTTATCCAGATACGCAGTATTTT
D: NA; size: NA; J: TRBJ1-5; V: TRBV30; CDR3: CAWSVVAGNQPQHF; DNA: TGTGCCTGGAGTGTCGTGGCGGGCAATCAGCCCCAGCATTTT
D: TRBD2; size: few; J: TRBJ2-5; V: TRBV5-1; CDR3: CASSLRGGTETQYF; DNA: TGCGCCAGCAGCCTCCGCGGGGGGACGGAGACCCAGTACTTC
D: NA; size: NA; J: TRBJ2-6; V: TRBV5-6; CDR3: CASSLAARAFGANVLTF; DNA: TGTGCCAGCAGCTTGGCCGCGAGGGCCTTTGGGGCCAACGTCCTGACTTTC
D: NA; size: NA; J: TRBJ1-5; V: TRBV9; CDR3: CASSVDWDQPQHF; DNA: TGTGCCAGCAGCGTAGACTGGGATCAGCCCCAGCATTTT
D: NA; size: NA; J: TRBJ1-1; V: TRBV4-1; CDR3: CASSQEASGRGLFF; DNA: TGCGCCAGCAGCCAAGAGGCGAGTGGGAGGGGGTTGTTCTTT
D: NA; size: NA; J: TRBJ1-2; V: TRBV5-6; CDR3: CASIHRGRILLDGVVYTF; DNA: TGTGCCAGCATCCATAGAGGGCGCATCCTCTTAGATGGGGTCGTCTACACCTTC
D: NA; size: NA; J: TRBJ2-2; V: TRBV9; CDR3: CASSVTIPGRGNTGELFF; DNA: TGTGCCAGCAGCGTAACCATACCGGGACGCGGGAACACCGGGGAGCTGTTTTTT
D: NA; size: few; J: TRBJ2-1; V: TRBV7-2; CDR3: CASSLSGANEQFF; DNA: TGTGCCAGCAGCCTCTCTGGGGCGAATGAGCAGTTCTTC
D: NA; size: NA; J: TRBJ2-1; V: TRBV6-5; CDR3: CASSLEGSSSYNEQFF; DNA: TGTGCCAGCAGTTTGGAGGGGTCGAGCTCCTACAATGAGCAGTTCTTC
D: TRBD2; size: NA; J: TRBJ2-1; V: TRBV7-9; CDR3: CASSLRTSGINEQFF; DNA: TGTGCCAGCAGCTTAAGGACTAGCGGGATCAATGAGCAGTTCTTC
D: TRBD2; size: many; J: TRBJ2-5; V: TRBV4-1; CDR3: CASSQDGTSAQETQYF; DNA: TGCGCCAGCAGCCAAGATGGGACTAGCGCACAAGAGACCCAGTACTTC
D: NA; size: few; J: TRBJ2-1; V: TRBV20-1; CDR3: CSASLEFEQFF; DNA: TGCAGTGCATCCCTAGAATTTGAGCAGTTCTTC
D: TRBD2; size: NA; J: TRBJ2-5; V: TRBV7-2; CDR3: CASSLTGTSGSPRETQYF; DNA: TGTGCCAGCAGCTTGACCGGGACTAGCGGGAGTCCTAGGGAGACCCAGTACTTC
D: NA; size: many; J: TRBJ2-1; V: TRBV6-1; CDR3: CASKRSSYNEQFF; DNA: TGTGCCAGCAAGAGAAGCTCCTACAATGAGCAGTTCTTC
D: TRBD2; size: NA; J: TRBJ2-4; V: TRBV30; CDR3: CAWSVRGEDIQYF; DNA: TGTGCCTGGAGTGTACGGGGGGAGGACATTCAGTACTTC
D: NA; size: few; J: TRBJ2-3; V: TRBV10-3; CDR3: CAISESEGRVTDTQYF; DNA: TGTGCCATCAGTGAGTCCGAAGGCAGGGTCACAGATACGCAGTATTTT
D: NA; size: NA; J: TRBJ2-3; V: TRBV21-1; CDR3: CASSKVGTDTQYF; DNA: TGTGCCAGCAGCAAAGTTGGCACAGATACGCAGTATTTT
D: NA; size: many; J: TRBJ1-4; V: TRBV18; CDR3: CASSPPRIEKLFF; DNA: TGTGCCAGCTCACCACCGAGGATTGAAAAACTGTTTTTT
D: TRBD2; size: NA; J: TRBJ2-3; V: TRBV7-7; CDR3: CASSPRLAGFGDTQYF; DNA: TGTGCCAGCAGCCCAAGACTAGCGGGGTTTGGAGATACGCAGTATTTT
D: TRBD2; size: few; J: TRBJ2-3; V: TRBV5-1; CDR3: CASSAPSGGALTDTQYF; DNA: TGCGCCAGCAGCGCCCCTAGCGGGGGGGCCCTGACAGATACGCAGTATTTT
D: NA; size: many; J: TRBJ1-1; V: TRBV27; CDR3: CASSFRRTNTEAFF; DNA: TGTGCCAGCAGTTTTCGACGGACGAACACTGAAGCTTTCTTT
D: NA; size: few; J: TRBJ1-3; V: TRBV7-6; CDR3: CASSPLATSGNTIYF; DNA: TGTGCCAGCAGCCCCCTGGCGACCTCTGGAAACACCATATATTTT
D: NA; size: NA; J: TRBJ1-1; V: TRBV5-4; CDR3: CASSPGPSNEAFF; DNA: TGTGCCAGCAGCCCCGGACCGAGTAATGAAGCTTTCTTT
D: TRBD2; size: NA; J: TRBJ2-3; V: TRBV9; CDR3: CASSAGKTSGGYTDTQYF; DNA: TGTGCCAGCAGCGCGGGGAAGACTAGCGGGGGGTACACAGATACGCAGTATTTT
D: TRBD1; size: few; J: TRBJ2-7; V: TRBV19; CDR3: CASSISALGAGGYEQYF; DNA: TGTGCCAGTAGTATATCGGCCCTCGGGGCAGGGGGCTACGAGCAGTACTTC
D: TRBD2; size: NA; J: TRBJ2-5; V: TRBV4-1; CDR3: CASSQFAGGNQETQYF; DNA: TGCGCCAGCAGCCAATTCGCGGGGGGGAACCAAGAGACCCAGTACTTC
D: NA; size: few; J: TRBJ1-1; V: TRBV7-2; CDR3: CASSSLGSTGGAFF; DNA: TGTGCCAGCAGCTCCTTGGGGTCCACAGGAGGAGCTTTCTTT
D: NA; size: NA; J: TRBJ1-2; V: TRBV6-5; CDR3: CASSTEYGYTF; DNA: TGTGCCAGCAGTACGGAATATGGCTACACCTTC
D: NA; size: once; J: TRBJ2-1; V: TRBV15; CDR3: CATSRDQGLDYNEQFF; DNA: TGTGCCACCAGCAGAGATCAAGGGCTGGACTACAATGAGCAGTTCTTC
D: NA; size: many; J: TRBJ1-1; V: TRBV30; CDR3: CAWSKELNTEAFF; DNA: TGTGCCTGGAGTAAGGAGTTGAACACTGAAGCTTTCTTT
D: TRBD2; size: many; J: TRBJ2-1; V: TRBV4-1; CDR3: CASSQEASGGYNEQFF; DNA: TGCGCCAGCAGCCAAGAAGCGAGCGGGGGGTACAATGAGCAGTTCTTC
D: TRBD1; size: NA; J: TRBJ2-5; V: TRBV25-1; CDR3: CASRPGTGTKETQYF; DNA: TGTGCCAGCAGACCCGGGACAGGGACGAAAGAGACCCAGTACTTC
D: TRBD1; size: few; J: TRBJ1-5; V: TRBV19; CDR3: CASCVTGGNQPQHF; DNA: TGTGCCAGTTGTGTGACAGGGGGCAATCAGCCCCAGCATTTT
D: TRBD1; size: NA; J: TRBJ1-2; V: TRBV4-1; CDR3: CASSFGQGASNYGYTF; DNA: TGCGCCAGCAGCTTCGGACAGGGGGCATCGAACTATGGCTACACCTTC
D: NA; size: NA; J: TRBJ1-1; V: TRBV7-2; CDR3: CASSLDATRNTEAFF; DNA: TGTGCCAGCAGCTTAGATGCGACGAGGAACACTGAAGCTTTCTTT
D: NA; size: NA; J: TRBJ1-2; V: TRBV2; CDR3: CASIPGGSSTYGYTF; DNA: TGTGCCAGCATTCCTGGGGGCAGTAGCACCTATGGCTACACCTTC
D: NA; size: few; J: TRBJ1-1; V: TRBV30; CDR3: CAWSPGAGMNTEAFF; DNA: TGTGCCTGGAGTCCGGGTGCTGGCATGAACACTGAAGCTTTCTTT
D: NA; size: NA; J: TRBJ2-5; V: TRBV19; CDR3: CASSPRTVSLAQYF; DNA: TGTGCCAGTAGTCCGCGGACCGTGTCCCTAGCCCAGTACTTC
D: NA; size: many; J: TRBJ1-1; V: TRBV7-9; CDR3: CASSPPFREGTEAFF; DNA: TGTGCCAGCAGCCCACCCTTCAGGGAAGGCACTGAAGCTTTCTTT
D: NA; size: few; J: TRBJ2-1; V: TRBV19; CDR3: CATKGGVNNEQFF; DNA: TGTGCCACCAAGGGGGGGGTAAACAATGAGCAGTTCTTC
D: NA; size: NA; J: TRBJ2-7; V: TRBV6-1; CDR3: CASSQDIYEQYF; DNA: TGTGCCAGCAGCCAGGACATTTACGAGCAGTACTTC
D: TRBD2; size: NA; J: TRBJ2-1; V: TRBV5-4; CDR3: CASSPTSGGTSYNEQFF; DNA: TGTGCCAGCAGCCCGACTAGCGGGGGGACGTCCTACAATGAGCAGTTCTTC
D: NA; size: NA; J: TRBJ2-5; V: TRBV10-3; CDR3: CAITQDQETQYF; DNA: TGTGCCATCACCCAGGACCAAGAGACCCAGTACTTC